The clone carrying this T cell receptor (beta chain) has more than one count but fewer than ten. This CDR3 has 15 residues. V shed 0 bases and J shed 3 bases, with 10 bases lying between them. Germline lookup yields CDR1 SGHNT and CDR2 YENEEA. This sample is drawn from a study of T-cell memory formation after mild COVID-19. One entry per CDR3 protein, called by TCRdb with MiXCR from the 5' RACE reads. The table shows over 350,000 distinct CDR3 sequences, with 24% occurring only once. The clonotype comes from an adult woman who had mild COVID-19 (a few samples of this study predate the infection). Cell type and time point are not known. The genes are TRBV11-3 and TRBJ2-3, with D possibly TRBD2 on 6 matching bases. The sample consisted of PBMCs or a T cell subset sorted from them (not recorded which). Here the CDR3 reads CASSLESGPTDTQYF. The CDR3 region has the DNA TGTGCCAGCAGCTTAGAGAGCGGGCCAACAGATACGCAGTATTTT.